This T cell receptor (beta chain) was observed in a study of patients and donors after allogeneic stem cell transplantation. TCRdb called the RT-PCR reads again in MiXCR, with one record for every CDR3 protein. The data hold 200,000 to 250,000 distinct CDR3 sequences, with roughly 13% observed a single time. V lost 5 bases and J lost 7; bases outside the gene matches: 8. Per germline, CDR1 SGHVS and CDR2 FQNEAQ. The CDR3 loop spans 15 amino acids. The clonotype comes from a human donor who was either an allogeneic HSCT recipient or a stem cell or donor lymphocyte infusion donor (not recorded which). It is not recorded whose cells these are; they may come from a transplant donor. The chain has TRBV7-8 and TRBJ1-4; 9 bases agree with TRBD1. The material sequenced was blood, either unsorted or a sorted T cell fraction (not recorded which). This chain's CDR3 is CASSEYGTGPEKLFF. In DNA, the CDR3 is TGTGCCAGCAGCGAATACGGGACAGGGCCTGAAAAACTGTTTTTT.